The text below deals with one T cell receptor beta chain. Its antigen is as yet unknown. The germline gene is not matched at one end of the junction; a read error may be the cause. This sample is part of a study of shared clonotypes between healthy human individuals. General study findings and limits: Clonotype sharing levels among donors were expected to vary with sequencing depth. Naive subsets generally had larger estimated richness than memory subsets. Rarefaction analysis demonstrated incomplete sorted-subset sequencing notwithstanding large depth.

This CDR3 has 15 amino acids. In germline, CDR1 is SEHNR, CDR2 FQNEAQ (reference sequence). There were only Caucasian adults among the donors, and all lived in Nashville, Tennessee. The data were produced by immunoSEQ multiplex PCR, yet TCRdb's version contains in-frame clones alone and is incomplete. The repertoire holds some 500,000 clones, with about 96% as singletons. The chain joins TRBV7-9 to TRBJ2-7, with D possibly being TRBD2 (6 bases). This TCR was recovered from a woman under 40 in good health. The sequenced material came from naive CD4+ T cells sorted from blood. Subset denoted: CD45RA+ positively selected. The CDR3 spells CASSLAGTRHYEQYF. The CDR3 nucleotides are TGTGCCAGCAGCCTAGCCGGGACTCGCCACTACGAGCAGTACTTC.